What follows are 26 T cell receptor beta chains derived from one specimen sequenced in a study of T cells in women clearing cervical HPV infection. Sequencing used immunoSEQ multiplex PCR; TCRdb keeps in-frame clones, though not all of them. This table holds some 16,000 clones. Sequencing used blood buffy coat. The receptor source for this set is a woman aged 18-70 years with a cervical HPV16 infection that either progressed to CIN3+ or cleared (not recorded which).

Incomplete CDR3 DNA: TGTGCCAGCGCAGCGACGAGCTCCTACAATGAG. Protein: CASAATSSYNE. The whole CDR3 region reads CASAATSSYNEQFF. The genes are TRBV7-6 and TRBJ2-1; no reliable D call. Sequencing ends 3 residues short of the CDR3 end; the germline J gene provides the rest. The CDR3 consists of 14 residues. Germline CDR1 is SGHVS and CDR2 is FNYEAQ. With 8 bases removed from V and 0 bases from J, the gap between germline ends came to 11 bases.

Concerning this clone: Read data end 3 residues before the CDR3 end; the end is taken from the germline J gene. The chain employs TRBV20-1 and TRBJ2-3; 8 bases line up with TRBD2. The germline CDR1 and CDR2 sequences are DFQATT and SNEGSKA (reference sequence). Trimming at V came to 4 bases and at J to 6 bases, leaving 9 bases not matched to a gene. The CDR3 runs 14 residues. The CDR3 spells CSATGGGRFDTQYF. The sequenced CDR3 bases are TGCAGTGCTACGGGCGGGGGGAGGTTCGATACG.

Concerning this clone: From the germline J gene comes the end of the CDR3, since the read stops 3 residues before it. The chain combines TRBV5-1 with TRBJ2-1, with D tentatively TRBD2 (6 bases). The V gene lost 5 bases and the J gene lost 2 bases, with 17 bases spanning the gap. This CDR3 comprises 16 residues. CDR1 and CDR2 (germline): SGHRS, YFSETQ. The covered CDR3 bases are TGCGCCAGCAGGTACACGGGGGATCCGACCTACAATGAG. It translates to CASRYTGDPTYNE. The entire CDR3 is CASRYTGDPTYNEQFF.

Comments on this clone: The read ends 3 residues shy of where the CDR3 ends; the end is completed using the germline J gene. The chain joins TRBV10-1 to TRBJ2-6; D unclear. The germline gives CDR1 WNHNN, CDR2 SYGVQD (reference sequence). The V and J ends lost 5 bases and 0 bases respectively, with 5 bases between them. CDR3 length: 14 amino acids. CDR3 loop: CASSPNSGANVLTF. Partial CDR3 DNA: TGCGCCAGCAGTCCTAACTCTGGGGCCAACGTC.

Partial CDR3 DNA: TGTGCCAGCAGCAGACAGGACGTCACTGAA. It translates to CASSRQDVTE. The whole CDR3 sequence reads CASSRQDVTEAFF. The V gene is TRBV28, the J gene TRBJ1-1; D is possibly TRBD1 (6 bases). The read ends 3 residues before the CDR3 terminus; that terminus is restored from the germline J gene. V lost 6 bases and J 4 bases, leaving 12 bases between the germline ends. Germline V gives CDR1 MDHEN, CDR2 SYDVKM. The CDR3 runs 13 residues. Based on the CDR3 plus reference TRBV28 and TRBJ1-1, the full variable domain is DVKVTQSSRYLVKRTGEKVFLECVQDMDHENMFWYRQDPGLGLRLIYFSYDVKMKEKGDIPEGYSVSREKKERFSLILESASTNQTSMYLCASSRQDVTEAFFGQGTRLTVV.

CDR3 bases read: TGTGCCGTAACGGGGGGCTCCTACGAG. This sequence encodes CAVTGGSYE. The complete CDR3 reads CAVTGGSYEQYF. This sequence joins TRBV7-9 and TRBJ2-7; 7 nucleotides agree with TRBD2. The read ends 3 residues early relative to the CDR3; the germline J gene fills the gap. The CDR3 runs to 12 residues. Losses at the gene ends were 11 bases for V and 0 bases for J; bases not matched to a gene: 4. Per germline, CDR1 SEHNR and CDR2 FQNEAQ (reference sequence).

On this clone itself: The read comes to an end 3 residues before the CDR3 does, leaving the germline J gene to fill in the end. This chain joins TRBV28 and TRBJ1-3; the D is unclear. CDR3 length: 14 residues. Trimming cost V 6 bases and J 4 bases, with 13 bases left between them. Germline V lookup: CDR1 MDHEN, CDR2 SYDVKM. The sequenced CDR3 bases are TGTGCCAGCAGCCGAGTAGTCCCCGGAAACACC. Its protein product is CASSRVVPGNT. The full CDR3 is CASSRVVPGNTIYF.

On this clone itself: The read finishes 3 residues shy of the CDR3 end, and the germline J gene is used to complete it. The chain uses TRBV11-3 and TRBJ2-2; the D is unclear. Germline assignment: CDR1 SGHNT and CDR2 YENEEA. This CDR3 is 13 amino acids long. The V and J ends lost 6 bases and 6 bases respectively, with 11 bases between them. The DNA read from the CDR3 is TGTGCCAGCAGTCTCACTCTCCCCGGGGAG. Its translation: CASSLTLPGE. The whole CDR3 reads CASSLTLPGELFF.

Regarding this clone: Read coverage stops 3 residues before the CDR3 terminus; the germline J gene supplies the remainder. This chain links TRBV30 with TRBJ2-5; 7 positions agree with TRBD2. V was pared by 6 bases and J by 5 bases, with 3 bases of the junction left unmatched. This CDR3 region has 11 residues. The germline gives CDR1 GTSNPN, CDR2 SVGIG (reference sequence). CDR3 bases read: TGTGCCTGTAACGGGGGGGAGACC. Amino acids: CACNGGET. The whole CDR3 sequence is CACNGGETQYF.

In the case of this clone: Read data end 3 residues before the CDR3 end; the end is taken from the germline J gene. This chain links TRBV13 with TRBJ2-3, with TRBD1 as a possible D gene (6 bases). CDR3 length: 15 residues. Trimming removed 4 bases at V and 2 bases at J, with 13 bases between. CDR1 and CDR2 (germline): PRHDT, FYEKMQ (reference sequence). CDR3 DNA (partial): TGTGCCAGCAGCTCAGGGGCAGGCGACACAGATACG. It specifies CASSSGAGDTDT. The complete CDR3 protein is CASSSGAGDTDTQYF.

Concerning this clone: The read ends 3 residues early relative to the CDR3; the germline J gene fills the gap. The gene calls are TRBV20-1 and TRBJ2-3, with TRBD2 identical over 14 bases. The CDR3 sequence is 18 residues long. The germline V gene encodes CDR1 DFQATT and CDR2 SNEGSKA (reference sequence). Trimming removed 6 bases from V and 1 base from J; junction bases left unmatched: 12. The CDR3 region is CSATPGLAGDGGTDTQYF. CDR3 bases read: TGCAGTGCAACACCGGGACTAGCGGGAGACGGTGGCACAGATACG.

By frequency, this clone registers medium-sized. Partial CDR3 DNA: TGCGCCAGCACAGACAGGGTCTTACAAGCAGATACG. Protein product: CASTDRVLQADT. The whole CDR3 reads CASTDRVLQADTQYF. V and J are TRBV23-1 and TRBJ2-3; 7 bases are shared with TRBD1. The read terminates 3 residues ahead of where the CDR3 ends, so the germline J gene completes it. TRBV23-1 is an ORF, and what it does is uncertain. V shed 7 bases, J shed 4 bases, and the junction held 11 bases outside the gene matches. This CDR3 spans 15 amino acids.

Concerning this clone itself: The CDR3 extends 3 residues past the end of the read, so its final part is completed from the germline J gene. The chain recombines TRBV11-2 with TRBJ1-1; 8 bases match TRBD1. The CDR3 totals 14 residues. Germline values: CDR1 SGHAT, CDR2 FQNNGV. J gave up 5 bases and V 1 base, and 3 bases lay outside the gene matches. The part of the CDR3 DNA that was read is TGTGCCAGCAGCTTAGGGACAGGGTCAACTGAA. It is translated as CASSLGTGSTE. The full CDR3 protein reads CASSLGTGSTEAFF.

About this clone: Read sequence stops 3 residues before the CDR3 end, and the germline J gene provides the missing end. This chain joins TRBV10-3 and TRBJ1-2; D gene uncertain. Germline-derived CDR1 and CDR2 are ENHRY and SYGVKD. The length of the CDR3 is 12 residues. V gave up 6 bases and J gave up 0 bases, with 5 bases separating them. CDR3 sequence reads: CAISPANYGYTF. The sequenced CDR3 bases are TGTGCCATCAGCCCGGCTAACTATGGC.

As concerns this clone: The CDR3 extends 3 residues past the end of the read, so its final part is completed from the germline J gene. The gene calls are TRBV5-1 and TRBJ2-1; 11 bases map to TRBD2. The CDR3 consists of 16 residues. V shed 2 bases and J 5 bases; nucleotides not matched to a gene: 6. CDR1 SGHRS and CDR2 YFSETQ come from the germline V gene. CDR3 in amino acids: CASSFSGTSGNNEQFF. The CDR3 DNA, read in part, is TGCGCCAGCAGCTTTTCCGGGACTAGCGGAAACAATGAG.

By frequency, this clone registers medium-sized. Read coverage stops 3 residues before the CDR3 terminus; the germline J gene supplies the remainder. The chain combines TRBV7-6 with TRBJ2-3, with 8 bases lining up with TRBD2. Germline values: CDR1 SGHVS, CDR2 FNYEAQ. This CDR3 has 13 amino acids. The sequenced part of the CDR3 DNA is TGTGCCAGCAGCTTAACCCAGACTAGCGCG. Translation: CASSLTQTSA. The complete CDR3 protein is CASSLTQTSAQYF.

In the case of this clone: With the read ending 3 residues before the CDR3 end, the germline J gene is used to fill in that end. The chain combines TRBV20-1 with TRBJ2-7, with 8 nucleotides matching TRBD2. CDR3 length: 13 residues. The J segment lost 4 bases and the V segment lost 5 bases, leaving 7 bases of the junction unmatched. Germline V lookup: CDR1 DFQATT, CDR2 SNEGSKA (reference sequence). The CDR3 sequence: CSAGRTSRYEQYF. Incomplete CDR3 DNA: TGCAGTGCTGGACGGACTAGCAGGTACGAG.

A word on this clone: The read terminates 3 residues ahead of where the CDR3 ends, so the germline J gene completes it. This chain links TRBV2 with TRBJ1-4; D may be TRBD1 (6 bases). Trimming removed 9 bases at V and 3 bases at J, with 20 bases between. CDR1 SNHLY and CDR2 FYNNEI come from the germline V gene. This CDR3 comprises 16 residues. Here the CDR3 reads CASTRNRVSSNEKLFF. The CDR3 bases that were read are TGTGCCAGTACGCGAAACAGGGTATCCTCTAATGAAAAA.

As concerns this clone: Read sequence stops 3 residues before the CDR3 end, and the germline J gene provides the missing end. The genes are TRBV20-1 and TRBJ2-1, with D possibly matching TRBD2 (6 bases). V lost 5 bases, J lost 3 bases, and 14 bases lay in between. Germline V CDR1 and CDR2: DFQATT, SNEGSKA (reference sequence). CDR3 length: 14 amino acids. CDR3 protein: CSAGPSRDYNEQFF. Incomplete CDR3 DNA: TGCAGTGCTGGACCTTCGCGGGACTACAATGAG.

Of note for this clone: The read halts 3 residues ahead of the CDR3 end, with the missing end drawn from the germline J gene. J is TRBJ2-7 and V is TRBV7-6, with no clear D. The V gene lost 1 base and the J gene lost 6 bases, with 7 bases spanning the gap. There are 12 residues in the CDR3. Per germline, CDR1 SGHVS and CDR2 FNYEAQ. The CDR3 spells CASSLDSLEQYF. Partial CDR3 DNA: TGTGCCAGCAGCTTAGACAGCCTCGAG. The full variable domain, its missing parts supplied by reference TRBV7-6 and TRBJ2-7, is GAGVSQSPRYKVTKRGQDVALRCDPISGHVSLYWYRQALGQGPEFLTYFNYEAQQDKSGLPNDRFSAERPEGSISTLTIQRTEQRDSAMYRCASSLDSLEQYFGPGTRLTVT.

CDR3 DNA, as far as it was read: TGTGCCAGTAGTTCCCAGAAAAAACAGCCC. Translated, it gives CASSSQKKQP. The complete CDR3 protein is CASSSQKKQPQHF. The chain joins TRBV19 to TRBJ1-5; D remains unclear. The read ends 3 residues shy of where the CDR3 ends; the end is completed using the germline J gene. CDR1 is LNHDA, CDR2 SQIVND, per germline (reference sequence). V gave up 5 bases and J gave up 7 bases, with 12 bases separating them. There are 13 residues in the CDR3.

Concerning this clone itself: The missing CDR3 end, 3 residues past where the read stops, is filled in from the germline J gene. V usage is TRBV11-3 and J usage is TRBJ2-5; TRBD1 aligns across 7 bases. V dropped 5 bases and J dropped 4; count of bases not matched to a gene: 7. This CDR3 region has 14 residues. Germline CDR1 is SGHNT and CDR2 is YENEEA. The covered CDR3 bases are TGTGCCAGCAGCCCCGGGACAGCAATAGAGACC. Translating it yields CASSPGTAIET. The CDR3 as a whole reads CASSPGTAIETQYF.

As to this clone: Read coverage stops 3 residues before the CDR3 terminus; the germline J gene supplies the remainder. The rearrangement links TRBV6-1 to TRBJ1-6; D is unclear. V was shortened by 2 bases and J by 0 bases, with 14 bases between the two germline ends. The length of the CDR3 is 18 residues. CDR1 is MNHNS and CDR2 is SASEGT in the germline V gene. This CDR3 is CASSEIFPESSYNSPLHF. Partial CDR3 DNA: TGTGCCAGCAGTGAAATCTTTCCAGAAAGCTCCTATAATTCACCC.

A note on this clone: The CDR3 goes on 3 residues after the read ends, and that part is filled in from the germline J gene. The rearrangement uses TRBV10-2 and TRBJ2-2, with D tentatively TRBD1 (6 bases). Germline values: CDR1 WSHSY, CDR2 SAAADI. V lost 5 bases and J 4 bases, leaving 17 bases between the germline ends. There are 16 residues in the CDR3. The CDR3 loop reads CASSRNFGQSTGELFF. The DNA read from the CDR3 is TGCGCCAGCAGTAGAAACTTTGGACAGAGCACCGGGGAG.

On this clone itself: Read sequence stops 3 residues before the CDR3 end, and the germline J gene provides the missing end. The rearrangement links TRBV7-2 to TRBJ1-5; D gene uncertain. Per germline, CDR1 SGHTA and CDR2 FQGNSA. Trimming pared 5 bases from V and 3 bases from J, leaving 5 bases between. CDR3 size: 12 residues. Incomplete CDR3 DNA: TGTGCCAGCAGCCCCTTCAATCAGCCC. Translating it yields CASSPFNQP. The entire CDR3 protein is CASSPFNQPQHF.

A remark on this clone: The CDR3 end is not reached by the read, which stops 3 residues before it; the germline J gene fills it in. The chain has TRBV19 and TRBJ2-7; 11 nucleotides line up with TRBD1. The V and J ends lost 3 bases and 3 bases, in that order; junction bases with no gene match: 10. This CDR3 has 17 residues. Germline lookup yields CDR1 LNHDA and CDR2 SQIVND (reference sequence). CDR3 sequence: CASSIATGTGGVYEQYF. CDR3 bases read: TGTGCCAGTAGTATCGCCACCGGGACAGGGGGAGTCTACGAG. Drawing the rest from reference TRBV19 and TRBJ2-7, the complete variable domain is DGGITQSPKYLFRKEGQNVTLSCEQNLNHDAMYWYRQDPGQGLRLIYYSQIVNDFQKGDIAEGYSVSREKKESFPLTVTSAQKNPTAFYLCASSIATGTGGVYEQYFGPGTRLTVT.